One sample yielded the 23 T cell receptor beta chains listed below, sequenced in a study of T cell responses to AZD1222 COVID-19 vaccine. TCRdb's copy holds only in-frame clones and misses some; the assay was immunoSEQ multiplex PCR. The sample yields around 130,000 clones, 75% to 95% seen once. The input for sequencing was peripheral blood, taken 28 days after the second dose of the MenACWY control vaccine. Receptors were obtained from an adult who received the MenACWY meningococcal vaccine as a control.

The V gene is TRBV29-1, the J gene TRBJ2-1; 7 bases fit TRBD1. The V segment lost 7 bases and the J segment 3 bases; nucleotides outside the gene matches: 3. This CDR3 has 12 amino acids. Germline V CDR1 and CDR2: SQVTM, ANQGSEA. CDR3 amino acids: CSGYRGYNEQFF. The CDR3 region has the DNA TGCAGCGGATACAGGGGCTACAATGAGCAGTTCTTC.

CDR3 sequence (DNA): TGTGCCAGCAGTTTCTCGTTTGTCGAGCAGTTCTTC. Amino acid sequence: CASSFSFVEQFF. The chain links TRBV12-3 or TRBV12-4 to TRBJ2-1; D gene uncertain. There are 12 residues in the CDR3. V lost 3 bases and J lost 10, with 10 bases in between.

This chain links TRBV5-1 with TRBJ1-6; 8 nucleotides agree with TRBD1. V lost 6 bases, J lost 9 bases, and 8 bases stayed unmatched. Germline V gene sequence: CDR1 SGHRS, CDR2 YFSETQ. The CDR3 is made up of 14 amino acids. CDR3 coding DNA: TGCGCCAGCACCTCGGACAGGGAGGTTTCACCCCTCCACTTT. As protein: CASTSDREVSPLHF.

The chain combines TRBV7-2 with TRBJ2-1; TRBD1 might be the D (5 bases). The CDR3 has 13 amino acids. Germline loops: CDR1 SGHTA, CDR2 FQGNSA. Trimming cost V 1 base and J 7 bases, with 8 bases left between them. The CDR3 loop is CASSLVGVNEQFF. The CDR3 DNA sequence: TGTGCCAGCAGCTTAGTAGGGGTTAATGAGCAGTTCTTC.

This clone came up once. The genes are TRBV13 and TRBJ2-3; 10 bases align to TRBD2. Per germline, CDR1 PRHDT and CDR2 FYEKMQ (reference sequence). This CDR3 spans 17 amino acids. Trimming removed 1 base from V and 1 base from J; junction bases left unmatched: 5. In DNA form, the CDR3 reads TGTGCCAGCAGCTTAGACTGGACTAGCGGAGGCACAGATACGCAGTATTTT. Protein sequence: CASSLDWTSGGTDTQYF. Drawing the rest from reference TRBV13 and TRBJ2-3, the complete variable domain is AAGVIQSPRHLIKEKRETATLKCYPIPRHDTVYWYQQGPGQDPQFLISFYEKMQSDKGSIPDRFSAQQFSDYHSELNMSSLELGDSALYFCASSLDWTSGGTDTQYFGPGTRLTVL.

The V and J genes are TRBV24-1 and TRBJ2-1, with 9 bases matching TRBD1. Looked up from germline, CDR1 is KGHDR and CDR2 is SFDVKD. The CDR3 contains 13 residues. V lost 1 base, J lost 13 bases, and 4 bases stayed unmatched. The CDR3 bases are TGTGCCACCAGTGATTTCGGGACAGGGATCCAGTTCTTC. Protein: CATSDFGTGIQFF.

This rearrangement joins TRBV4-1 to TRBJ2-2; 9 positions match TRBD2. Trimming at V came to 0 bases and at J to 6 bases, leaving 5 bases not matched to a gene. The CDR3 loop spans 16 amino acids. Per the germline V gene, CDR1 is MGHRA and CDR2 is YSYEKL. CDR3 coding DNA: TGCGCCAGCAGCCAAGATTTGGCGGGAGGGCCCGGGGAGCTGTTTTTT. This sequence encodes CASSQDLAGGPGELFF.

The chain joins TRBV5-1 to TRBJ2-3; the D gene is possibly TRBD1 (5 bases). Germline-derived CDR1 and CDR2 are SGHRS and YFSETQ. V shed 1 base and J shed 2 bases, with 14 bases lying between them. CDR3 size: 16 residues. CDR3 sequence reads: CASSLSVGAITDTQYF. CDR3 in DNA: TGCGCCAGCAGCTTGAGTGTAGGGGCCATCACAGATACGCAGTATTTT.

This chain joins TRBV7-9 and TRBJ1-1; D is perhaps TRBD1 (6 bases). Per germline, CDR1 SEHNR and CDR2 FQNEAQ (reference sequence). Trimming removed 5 bases at V and 8 bases at J, with 18 bases between. The CDR3 spans 14 residues. CDR3 amino acids: CASSPRQVTPEAFF. The CDR3 nucleotides are TGTGCCAGCAGCCCCCGACAGGTTACCCCAGAAGCTTTCTTT. Full variable domain (rest looked up from reference TRBV7-9 and TRBJ1-1): DTGVSQNPRHKITKRGQNVTFRCDPISEHNRLYWYRQTLGQGPEFLTYFQNEAQLEKSRLLSDRFSAERPKGSFSTLEIQRTEQGDSAMYLCASSPRQVTPEAFFGQGTRLTVV.

The rearrangement joins TRBV5-1 to TRBJ2-5; 7 positions match TRBD1. The germline V gene has CDR1 SGHRS and CDR2 YFSETQ. The CDR3 length is 15 residues. With V trimmed by 0 bases and J by 2 bases, 4 bases remained unmatched. The CDR3 here is CASSLVPGQQETQYF. The CDR3 nucleotides are TGCGCCAGCAGCTTGGTTCCGGGACAGCAAGAGACCCAGTACTTC.

The count of this clone is one. The chain employs TRBV9 and TRBJ2-1; 9 positions agree with TRBD1. Trimming at V came to 4 bases and at J to 6 bases, leaving 11 bases not matched to a gene. CDR1 SGDLS and CDR2 YYNGEE come from the germline V gene. This CDR3 contains 16 residues. Here the CDR3 DNA reads TGTGCCAGCAGCCGTCGGGGACAGGGAGGGCTCAATGAGCAGTTCTTC. Protein sequence: CASSRRGQGGLNEQFF.

This rearrangement joins TRBV7-2 to TRBJ2-7, with TRBD2 matching over 8 bases. Germline loops: CDR1 SGHTA, CDR2 FQGNSA. This CDR3 is 16 amino acids long. Trimming took 1 base from V and 5 from J; bases not matched to a gene: 10. CDR3 protein: CASSLGGGRGKNEQYV. CDR3 DNA: TGTGCCAGCAGCTTAGGCGGGGGGCGGGGAAAGAACGAGCAGTACGTC.

CDR3 loop: CASSTVGPSYEQYF. The CDR3 nucleotides are TGTGCCAGTAGTACCGTGGGGCCGTCCTACGAGCAGTACTTC. The chain is built from TRBV19 and TRBJ2-7, with D tentatively TRBD1 (5 bases). Trimming removed 4 bases from V and 1 base from J, with 11 bases in between. CDR3 length equals 14 residues. Germline assignment: CDR1 LNHDA and CDR2 SQIVND (reference sequence).

This chain connects TRBV18 to TRBJ2-7, with TRBD2 matching 14 bases. The CDR3 consists of 17 residues. The trim removed 1 base at V and 0 bases at J, leaving 2 bases unmatched. CDR1 is KGHSH, CDR2 LQKENI, per germline. CDR3: CASSPLGTSGSSYEQYF. For the CDR3, the DNA is TGTGCCAGCTCACCACTGGGGACTAGCGGGAGCTCCTACGAGCAGTACTTC.

The genes are TRBV5-1 and TRBJ2-7; TRBD2 agrees at 13 bases. Losses at the gene ends were 4 bases for V and 3 bases for J; bases not matched to a gene: 4. CDR1 is SGHRS, CDR2 YFSETQ, per germline. This CDR3 has 15 residues. Here the CDR3 DNA reads TGCGCCAGCAGCCCGGGACTAGCGGGGATCTACGAGCAGTACTTC. This translates into CASSPGLAGIYEQYF.

The chain joins TRBV3-1 (or the pseudogene TRBV3-2) to TRBJ1-5; D gene ambiguous. The V gene's germline CDR1 is LGHDT and CDR2 YNNKEL (reference sequence). This CDR3 contains 14 residues. V lost 4 bases to trimming and J lost 6 bases, with 13 bases between them. The CDR3 loop is CASSPIVGGQPQHF. CDR3 DNA sequence: TGTGCCAGCAGCCCCATCGTGGGAGGTCAGCCCCAGCATTTT.

V gene TRBV24-1 combines with J gene TRBJ1-5; TRBD1 matches 7 bases. J was trimmed by 6 bases and V by 7 bases; bases with no gene match: 5. CDR3 size: 13 residues. Germline loops: CDR1 KGHDR, CDR2 SFDVKD. CDR3 DNA sequence: TGTGCCACCAGACAGGGGCCTGGTCAGCCCCAGCATTTT. Its protein is CATRQGPGQPQHF.

This clone was seen only once. The V call is TRBV5-1, the J call TRBJ2-5; possible D gene TRBD1, 5 bases. The germline V gene has CDR1 SGHRS and CDR2 YFSETQ. CDR3 size: 15 residues. With 0 bases removed from V and 5 bases from J, the gap between germline ends came to 14 bases. The CDR3 region is CASSLGTLKGETQYF. DNA of the CDR3: TGCGCCAGCAGCTTGGGGACCCTTAAGGGGGAGACCCAGTACTTC.

The chain combines TRBV6-5 with TRBJ2-2; 9 bases agree with TRBD1. This CDR3 spans 15 amino acids. The V gene end was trimmed by 6 bases and the J gene end by 3 bases; junction bases not matched to a gene: 5. CDR1 is MNHEY, CDR2 SVGAGI, per germline. The CDR3 DNA reads TGTGCCAGCAGAGAGGGACAGGGATACACCGGGGAGCTGTTTTTT. Translation gives CASREGQGYTGELFF.

The chain has TRBV11-2 and TRBJ1-2; tentatively, D is TRBD1 (6 bases). Germline lookup yields CDR1 SGHAT and CDR2 FQNNGV. This CDR3 contains 14 residues. The V end was cut by 5 bases, the J end by 7 bases, with 17 bases between. The CDR3 DNA follows: TGTGCCAGCAGCCTCTCCACAGGGTACAGTGGCTACACCTTC. This sequence encodes CASSLSTGYSGYTF.

The rearrangement links TRBV21-1 to TRBJ1-2; the tabulated D call, TRBD1, remains unverified against the DNA. TRBV21-1 is a documented pseudogene. The CDR3 is 12 residues long. This CDR3 is CASKRTAYGYTF. In nucleotides, the CDR3 is TGTGCCAGCAAAAGGACAGCGTATGGCTACACCTTC.

This chain connects TRBV5-8 to TRBJ2-7, with no clear D. Between the trimmed V and J ends, which lost 1 base and 3 bases, there was a span of 8 bases. The CDR3 covers 13 residues. The V gene's germline CDR1 is SGHTS and CDR2 YDEGEE. As DNA, the CDR3 is TGTGCCAGCAGCTTGCCAGGTTACTACGAGCAGTACTTC. Translated, it gives CASSLPGYYEQYF.

This rearrangement joins TRBV6-5 to TRBJ1-1, with 7 bases fitting TRBD1. CDR3 size: 14 residues. The V segment lost 4 bases and the J segment 1 base; nucleotides outside the gene matches: 3. In germline, CDR1 is MNHEY, CDR2 SVGAGI. As DNA, the CDR3 is TGTGCCAGCAGTTGGGACAGAGCGAACACTGAAGCTTTCTTT. This gives the protein CASSWDRANTEAFF.